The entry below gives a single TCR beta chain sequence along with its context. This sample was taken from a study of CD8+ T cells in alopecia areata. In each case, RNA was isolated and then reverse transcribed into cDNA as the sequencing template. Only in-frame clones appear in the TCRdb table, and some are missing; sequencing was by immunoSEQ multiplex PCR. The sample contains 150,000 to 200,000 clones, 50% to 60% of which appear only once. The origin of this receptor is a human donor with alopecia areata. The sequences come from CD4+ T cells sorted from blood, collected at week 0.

CDR3 sequence reads: CASSQVLNEQFF. CDR3 in DNA: TGCGCCAGCAGCCAAGTCCTCAATGAGCAGTTCTTC. The chain links TRBV4-1 to TRBJ2-1; no firm D call. V lost 1 base, J lost 6 bases, and 4 bases lay in between. Germline V gene data show CDR1 as MGHRA and CDR2 as YSYEKL. The CDR3 runs 12 residues.